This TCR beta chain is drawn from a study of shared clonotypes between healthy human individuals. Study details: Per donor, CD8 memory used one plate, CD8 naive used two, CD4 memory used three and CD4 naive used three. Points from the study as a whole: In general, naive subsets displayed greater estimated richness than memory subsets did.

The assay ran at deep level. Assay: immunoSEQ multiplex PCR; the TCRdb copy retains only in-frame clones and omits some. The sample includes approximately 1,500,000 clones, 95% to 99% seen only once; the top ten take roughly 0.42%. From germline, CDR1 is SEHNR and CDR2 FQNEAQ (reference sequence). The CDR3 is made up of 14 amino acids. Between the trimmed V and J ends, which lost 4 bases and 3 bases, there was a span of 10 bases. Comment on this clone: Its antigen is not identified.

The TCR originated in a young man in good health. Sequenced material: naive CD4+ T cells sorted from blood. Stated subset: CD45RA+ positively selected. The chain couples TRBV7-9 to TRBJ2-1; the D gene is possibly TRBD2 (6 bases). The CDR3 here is CASSSVADYNEQFF. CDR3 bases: TGTGCCAGCAGCTCCGTAGCGGACTACAATGAGCAGTTCTTC.